The T cell receptor beta chain described here comes from a study of memory CD4+ T cells and cytomegalovirus serostatus. With respect to this clone: Its antigen is unknown.

Original handling: After removing out-of-frame reads, under 2.5 million distinct TCRbeta sequences remained. Data came from immunoSEQ multiplex PCR; TCRdb stores just in-frame clones and leaves some out. D and trimming come from the DNA, and the V and J calls and clone size come from that table. The sample yields roughly 60,000 clones, about 81% seen once. This CDR3 spans 11 amino acids. The germline CDR1 and CDR2 sequences are LNHDA and SQIVND (reference sequence). The ends were cut back, 5 bases at V and 11 bases at J, with 12 bases in the middle. The study, taken as a whole, reports: CMV serostatus prediction reached median AUC 0.95, or 0.91 with US-trained model.

The sort gate was single viable CD3+CD4+CD8-CD45RO+ cells for memory CD4+ T cells. This clonotype was obtained from an adult in good health and CMV-seronegative. V usage is TRBV19 and J usage is TRBJ1-1; D gene uncertain. Input material: memory CD4+ T cells from blood. CDR3 residues: CASSFREAAFF. In nucleotides, the CDR3 is TGTGCCAGTAGTTTTAGGGAGGCCGCTTTCTTT. Based on the CDR3 plus reference TRBV19 and TRBJ1-1, the full variable domain is DGGITQSPKYLFRKEGQNVTLSCEQNLNHDAMYWYRQDPGQGLRLIYYSQIVNDFQKGDIAEGYSVSREKKESFPLTVTSAQKNPTAFYLCASSFREAAFFGQGTRLTVV.